This TCR beta chain was found in a study of post-analysis software for immune sequencing data. Across the whole study: Patients had relapsing-remitting, secondary progressive or progressive-relapsing multiple sclerosis; some lacked subtype. Study observations and caveats: Samples from a shared batch, those prepared together, strongly co-clustered by F measure. Four to six TRBV segments were more frequent in patients than controls; TRBV5-6, TRBV5-1 and TRBV20-1 belonged to this group. Significantly decreased normalized Chao1 diversity was recorded for multiple sclerosis patients relative to controls.

Carried by the TCR beta cDNA libraries were unique molecular identifiers. The source material, roughly 0.9 to 11 million T cells, gave rise to 500,000 or so cDNA molecules. TCRdb independently ran MiXCR on the PCR reads; one entry per CDR3 protein. Of roughly 400,000 distinct CDR3 sequences listed, approximately 38% are singletons. There are a few counts of this clonotype. Its antigen is not known. The germline CDR1 and CDR2 sequences are LGHNT and FRNRAP. Trimming removed 7 bases at V and 2 bases at J, with 15 bases between. This CDR3 is 15 amino acids long. The rearrangement uses TRBV12-5 and TRBJ2-1; D is uncertain. The TCR comes from a girl aged 2-15 years with multiple sclerosis. The specimen was blood. The CDR3 nucleotides are TGTGCTAGTGCTGATACCATAGGGCCCTACAATGAGCAGTTCTTC. Amino acids: CASADTIGPYNEQFF.